The TCR beta chain described here comes from a study of T-cell reconstitution after alpha-beta-depleted transplantation in children. Study-wide points: Counts and diversity of T cells one year after transplant came mostly from newly produced T cells. Surviving recipient T cells and thymic progenitors produced the high day-60 TCRbeta diversity seen in some patients. Several hundred graft clones that had expanded were reportedly the source of alpha-beta T cells about two months after transplant.

With respect to this clonotype: The antigen remains undetermined.

The CDR3 contains 12 residues. The germline gives CDR1 SQVTM, CDR2 ANQGSEA. The ends were cut back, 4 bases at V and 3 bases at J, with 10 bases in the middle. During its preparation, the TCRbeta library received unique molecular identifiers. TCRdb re-called the PCR reads with MiXCR, one entry per CDR3 protein. Found here are about 210,000 distinct CDR3 sequences, roughly 18% of them singletons; the top ten hold around 44%. This chain links TRBV29-1 with TRBJ2-7; D is perhaps TRBD1 (5 bases). The receptor was isolated from a male patient under 10 years old who had a stem cell transplant for acute lymphoblastic leukemia, so the T cells may come from the graft donor. The sample consisted of PBMCs, mostly from graft donor cells, taken 360 days after TCRalphabeta/CD19-depleted stem cell transplant. CDR3 nucleotides: TGCAGCGTTGCCCAGGGTGGCTACGAGCAGTACTTC. Translation: CSVAQGGYEQYF.